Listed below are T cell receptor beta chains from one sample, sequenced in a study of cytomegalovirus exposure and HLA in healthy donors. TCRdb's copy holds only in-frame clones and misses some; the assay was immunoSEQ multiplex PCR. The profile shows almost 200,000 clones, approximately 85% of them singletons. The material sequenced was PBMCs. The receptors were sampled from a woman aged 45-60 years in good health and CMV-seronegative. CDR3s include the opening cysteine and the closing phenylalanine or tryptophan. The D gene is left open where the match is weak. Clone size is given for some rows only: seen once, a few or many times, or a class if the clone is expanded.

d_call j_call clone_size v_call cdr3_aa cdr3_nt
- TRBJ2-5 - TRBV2 CASSDQGLLTQYF TGTGCCAGCAGTGACCAGGGTCTGTTGACCCAGTACTTC
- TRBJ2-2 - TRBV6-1 CASSDRPGELFF TGTGCCAGCAGTGATCGTCCCGGGGAGCTGTTTTTT
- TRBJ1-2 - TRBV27 CASSSSIGAGYTF TGTGCCAGCAGTTCCTCGATTGGGGCTGGCTACACCTTC
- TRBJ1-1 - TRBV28 CASSLQGRAGGGGAFF TGTGCCAGCAGTTTACAGGGGCGCGCCGGCGGGGGTGGAGCTTTCTTT
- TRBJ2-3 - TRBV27 CASSLQSSTDTQYF TGTGCCAGCAGTTTACAGTCTAGCACAGATACGCAGTATTTT
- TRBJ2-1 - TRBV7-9 CASSLDSANEQFF TGTGCCAGCAGCTTAGACAGTGCCAATGAGCAGTTCTTC
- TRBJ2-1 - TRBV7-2 CASSLLGVRHNEQFF TGTGCCAGCAGCTTACTCGGGGTCCGACACAATGAGCAGTTCTTC
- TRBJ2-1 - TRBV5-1 CASSSLGSGSHNEQFF TGCGCCAGCAGCTCGCTGGGGAGCGGGTCCCACAATGAGCAGTTCTTC
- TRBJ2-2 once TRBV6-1 CASSHQAEIPGELFF TGTGCCAGCAGCCACCAAGCGGAAATTCCCGGGGAGCTGTTTTTT
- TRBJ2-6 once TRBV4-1 CASSQVIGQRSSGANVLTF TGCGCCAGCAGCCAAGTCATCGGACAGAGAAGCTCTGGGGCCAACGTCCTGACTTTC
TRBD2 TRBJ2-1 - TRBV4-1 CASSQDVTSGVGAQFF TGCGCCAGCAGCCAAGACGTGACTAGCGGGGTAGGGGCGCAGTTCTTC
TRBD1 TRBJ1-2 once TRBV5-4 CASSSGQRGYTF TGTGCCAGCAGCTCGGGACAGCGAGGCTACACCTTC
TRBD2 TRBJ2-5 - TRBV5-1 CASSSPAGGRRETQYF TGCGCCAGCAGCTCCCCAGCGGGAGGACGCAGGGAGACCCAGTACTTC
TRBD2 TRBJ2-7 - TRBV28 CASSSGLAVYEQYF TGTGCCAGCAGTTCTGGACTAGCGGTCTACGAGCAGTACTTC
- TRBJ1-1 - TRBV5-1 CASSPNGVMNTEAFF TGCGCCAGCAGCCCGAACGGGGTTATGAACACTGAAGCTTTCTTT
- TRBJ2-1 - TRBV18 CASSPRTVYNEQFF TGTGCCAGCTCACCTCGGACAGTATACAATGAGCAGTTCTTC
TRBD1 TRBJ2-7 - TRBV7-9 CASSLGDRARDEQYF TGTGCCAGCAGCTTAGGTGACAGGGCTCGGGACGAGCAGTACTTC
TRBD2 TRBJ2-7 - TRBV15 CATSRSGLANEQYF TGTGCCACCAGCAGATCGGGACTAGCAAACGAGCAGTACTTC
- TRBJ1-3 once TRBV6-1 CASSEGGQGGIYF TGTGCCAGCAGTGAGGGGGGGCAGGGCGGCATATATTTT
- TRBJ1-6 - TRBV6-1 CATRWETNSPLHF TGTGCCACTCGGTGGGAGACTAATTCACCCCTCCACTTT
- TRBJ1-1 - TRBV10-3 CAISQVEAKTEAFF TGTGCCATCAGCCAAGTCGAAGCAAAGACTGAAGCTTTCTTT
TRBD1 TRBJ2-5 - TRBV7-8 CASSSRGGQGLEETQYF TGTGCCAGCAGCTCTAGAGGGGGACAGGGACTGGAAGAGACCCAGTACTTC
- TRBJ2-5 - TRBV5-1 CASSLALAGLETQYF TGCGCCAGCAGCTTGGCCTTGGCGGGATTAGAGACCCAGTACTTC
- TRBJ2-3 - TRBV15 CATSRELATSTDTQYF TGTGCCACCAGCAGAGAGTTAGCGACTAGCACAGATACGCAGTATTTT